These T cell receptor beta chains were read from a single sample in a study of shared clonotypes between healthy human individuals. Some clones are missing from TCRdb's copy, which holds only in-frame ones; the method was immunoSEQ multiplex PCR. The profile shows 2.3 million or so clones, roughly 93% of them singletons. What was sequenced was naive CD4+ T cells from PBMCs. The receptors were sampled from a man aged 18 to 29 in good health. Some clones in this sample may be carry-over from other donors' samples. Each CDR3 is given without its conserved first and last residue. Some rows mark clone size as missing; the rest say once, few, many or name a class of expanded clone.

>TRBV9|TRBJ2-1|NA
ASSGLGRSSNEQF
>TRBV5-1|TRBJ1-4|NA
ASSPPPSRGGNEKLF
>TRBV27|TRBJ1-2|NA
ASSLKGPGYGYT
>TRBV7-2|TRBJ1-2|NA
ASSLDGLYGYT
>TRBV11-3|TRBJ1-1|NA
ASSRGPSDTEAF
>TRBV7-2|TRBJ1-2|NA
ASSLAPGQGYGYT
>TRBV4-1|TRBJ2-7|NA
ASSQTGLAGYEQY
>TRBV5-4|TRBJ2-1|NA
ASSAPGLSSYNEQF
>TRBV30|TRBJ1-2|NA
AWADRQTLYGYT
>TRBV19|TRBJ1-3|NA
ASLKAAGLVTGNTIY
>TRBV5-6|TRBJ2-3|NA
ASSTAISTDTQY
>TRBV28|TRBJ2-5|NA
ASIPSGAVKTQY
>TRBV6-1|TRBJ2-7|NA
ASNQREGYEQY
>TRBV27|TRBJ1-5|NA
ASSLFGGRGRQGNQPQH
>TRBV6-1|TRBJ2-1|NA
ASSAYNEQF
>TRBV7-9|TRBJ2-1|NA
ASSLGGSGNEQF
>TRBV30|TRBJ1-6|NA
AWSRQGDSPLH
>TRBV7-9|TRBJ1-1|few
ASTISPRADTEAF
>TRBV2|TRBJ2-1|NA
ASSPGLAGVHEQF
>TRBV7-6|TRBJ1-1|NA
ASSADGNTEAF
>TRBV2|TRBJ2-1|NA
ASSEFRRGGPNEQF
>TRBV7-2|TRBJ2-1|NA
ASSLSGPYNEQF
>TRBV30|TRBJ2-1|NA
AWSVSRTGDINEQF
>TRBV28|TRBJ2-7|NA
ASSWGGSFYEQY
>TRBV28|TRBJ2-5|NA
ASTALGGLVTSQETQY
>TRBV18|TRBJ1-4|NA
ASSPPSGGGNEKLF
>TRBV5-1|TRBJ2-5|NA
ASSLVTSGSETQY
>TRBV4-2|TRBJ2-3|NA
ASSGLAVSTDTQY
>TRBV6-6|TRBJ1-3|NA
ASSLGHSGNTIY
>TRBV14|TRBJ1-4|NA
ASSRWRAEKLF
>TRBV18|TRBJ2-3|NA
ASSFRDSSTDTQY
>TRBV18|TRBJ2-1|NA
ASSPGTSAYNEQF
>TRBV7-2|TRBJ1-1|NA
ASSSQPRSEAF
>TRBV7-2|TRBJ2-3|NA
ASSRDLAGSTDTQY
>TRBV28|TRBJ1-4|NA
ASSPTRRYSTNEKLF
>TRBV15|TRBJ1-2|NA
ATSRDTGGYT
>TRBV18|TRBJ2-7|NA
ASSPRQSHDEQY
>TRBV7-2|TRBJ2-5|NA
ASSPRVRGETQY
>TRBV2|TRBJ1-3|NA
ASSEAQFSGNTIY
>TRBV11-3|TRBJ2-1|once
ASSLWVSSYNEQF
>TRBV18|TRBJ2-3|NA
ASSPPGLAGGGTDTQY
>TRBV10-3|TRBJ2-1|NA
AISESSGRSPNEQF
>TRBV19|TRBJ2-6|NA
ASQDRGHSGANVLT